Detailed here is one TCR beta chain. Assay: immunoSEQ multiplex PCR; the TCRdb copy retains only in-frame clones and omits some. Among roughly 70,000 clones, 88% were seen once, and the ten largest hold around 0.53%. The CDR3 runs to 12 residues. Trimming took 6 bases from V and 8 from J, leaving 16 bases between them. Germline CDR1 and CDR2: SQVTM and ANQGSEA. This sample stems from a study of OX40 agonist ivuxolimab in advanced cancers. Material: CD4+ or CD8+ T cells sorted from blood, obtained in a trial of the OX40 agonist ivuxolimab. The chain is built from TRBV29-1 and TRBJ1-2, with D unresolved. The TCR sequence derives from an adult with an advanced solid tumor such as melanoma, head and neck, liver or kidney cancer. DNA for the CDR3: TGCAGCGTCATGGACGGTACCCAGGGCTACACCTTC. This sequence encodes CSVMDGTQGYTF.